The 8 T cell receptor beta chains reported below all come from one sample, sequenced in a study of T cells after yellow fever vaccination. TCRdb independently ran MiXCR on the 5' RACE reads; one entry per CDR3 protein. The table lists a few hundred thousand distinct CDR3 sequences, around 3.1% of them singletons, with about 3% in the top ten. The sequencing used CD4+ T cells sorted from PBMCs, collected 10 days after the yellow fever booster vaccination. Every receptor here comes from a young man who received the YFV17D yellow fever vaccine.

Many counts were recorded for this clonotype. The V gene is TRBV10-3, the J gene TRBJ2-5; the D gene is possibly TRBD1 (5 bases). Trimming left V 7 bases short and J 5 bases short, with 11 bases between. Per germline, CDR1 ENHRY and CDR2 SYGVKD. This CDR3 comprises 12 residues. The CDR3 loop reads CAINDKGETQYF. CDR3 DNA: TGTGCCATCAACGATAAGGGGGAGACCCAGTACTTC.

There are a few counts of this clonotype. This chain connects TRBV5-6 to TRBJ1-6; 8 bases match TRBD1. Germline V CDR1 and CDR2: SGHDT, YYEEEE. J lost 12 bases, V lost 4 bases, and 9 bases had no gene match. CDR3 length equals 14 residues. CDR3: CASSTGQGLGPLHF. The CDR3 DNA reads as TGTGCCAGCAGCACAGGACAGGGACTTGGACCCCTCCACTTT.

This clonotype has a handful of counts. J is TRBJ1-5 and V is TRBV5-5; unclear D gene. The CDR3 has 18 amino acids. Trimming shortened V by 4 bases and J by 6 bases, and 26 bases separated the two germline ends. Germline V gene data show CDR1 as SGHKS and CDR2 as YYEKEE (reference sequence). The CDR3 loop is CASSADFQFDGRSQPQHF. The CDR3 DNA sequence: TGTGCCAGCAGCGCGGACTTTCAATTTGACGGTCGGTCTCAGCCCCAGCATTTT.

This chain connects TRBV5-1 to TRBJ1-1; no firm D call. The CDR3 is 12 residues long. V lost 5 bases to trimming and J lost 2 bases, with 7 bases between them. Germline assignment: CDR1 SGHRS and CDR2 YFSETQ. In DNA form, the CDR3 reads TGCGCCAGCAGGTGGGATAACACTGAAGCTTTCTTT. Residues: CASRWDNTEAFF. Full variable domain (rest looked up from reference TRBV5-1 and TRBJ1-1): KAGVTQTPRYLIKTRGQQVTLSCSPISGHRSVSWYQQTPGQGLQFLFEYFSETQRNKGNFPGRFSGRQFSNSRSEMNVSTLELGDSALYLCASRWDNTEAFFGQGTRLTVV.

This clonotype occurred many times. This rearrangement joins TRBV27 to TRBJ2-7; 15 nucleotides agree with TRBD2. Germline CDR1 reads MNHEY; CDR2 reads SMNVEV (reference sequence). The J segment lost 1 base and the V segment lost 5 bases, leaving 3 bases of the junction unmatched. This CDR3 region has 16 residues. CDR3 sequence: CASSPGLAGGSYEQYV. Here the CDR3 DNA reads TGTGCCAGCAGTCCCGGACTAGCGGGGGGGTCCTACGAGCAGTACGTC.

Only a few counts were recorded for this clonotype. Here the CDR3 reads CASSLATDYNSPLHF. CDR3 nucleotides: TGCGCCAGCAGCTTGGCTACAGACTATAATTCACCCCTCCACTTT. The genes are TRBV5-1 and TRBJ1-6; D unclear. The germline V gene encodes CDR1 SGHRS and CDR2 YFSETQ. Deletions cut 0 bases from V and 3 bases from J, with 7 bases between. This CDR3 has 15 amino acids.

In its sample, this clonotype was seen a few times. The genes are TRBV5-4 and TRBJ2-1; D may be TRBD1 or TRBD2 (5 bases each). Trimming removed 3 bases from V and 8 bases from J, with 12 bases in between. CDR1 is SGHNT and CDR2 is YYREEE in the germline V gene (reference sequence). The CDR3 has 13 amino acids. CDR3 in amino acids: CASSSGAWDEQFF. The CDR3 region has the DNA TGTGCCAGCAGCTCCGGGGCTTGGGATGAGCAGTTCTTC.

This clonotype was detected many times. The chain links TRBV4-3 to TRBJ2-1; D is unclear. In germline, CDR1 is LGHNA, CDR2 YSLEER. V was trimmed by 0 bases and J by 2 bases, leaving 14 bases between them. The CDR3 contains 17 residues. The CDR3, as DNA: TGCGCCAGCAGCCAAGAAGGCAGACGTCGCACCTACAATGAGCAGTTCTTC. This gives the protein CASSQEGRRRTYNEQFF.